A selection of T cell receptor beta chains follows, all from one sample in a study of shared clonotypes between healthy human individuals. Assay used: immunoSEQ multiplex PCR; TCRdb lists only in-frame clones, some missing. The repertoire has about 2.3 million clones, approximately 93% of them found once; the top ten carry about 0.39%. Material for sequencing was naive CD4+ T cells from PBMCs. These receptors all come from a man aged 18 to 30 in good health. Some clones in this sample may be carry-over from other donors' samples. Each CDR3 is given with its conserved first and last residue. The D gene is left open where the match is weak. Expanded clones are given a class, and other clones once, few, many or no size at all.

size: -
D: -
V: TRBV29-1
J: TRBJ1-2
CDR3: CSVAGLSYGYTF
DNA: TGCAGCGTGGCGGGACTCTCCTATGGCTACACCTTC

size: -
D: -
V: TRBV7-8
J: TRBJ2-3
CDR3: CASSLTLVTDTQYF
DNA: TGTGCCAGCAGCTTAACACTAGTAACAGATACGCAGTATTTT

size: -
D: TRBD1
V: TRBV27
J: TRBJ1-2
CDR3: CASSLERGHGYTF
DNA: TGTGCCAGCAGTTTAGAAAGGGGGCATGGCTACACCTTC

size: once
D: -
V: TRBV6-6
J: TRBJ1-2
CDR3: CASTRGWPGYGYTF
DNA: TGTGCCAGCACAAGGGGCTGGCCTGGGTATGGCTACACCTTC

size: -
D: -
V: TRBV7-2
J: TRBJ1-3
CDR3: CASSLVQRLAGNTIYF
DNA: TGTGCCAGCAGCTTAGTACAGCGTTTAGCTGGAAACACCATATATTTT

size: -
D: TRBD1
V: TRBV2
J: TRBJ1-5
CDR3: CASSVSGGPPQHF
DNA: TGTGCCAGCAGTGTGTCAGGGGGTCCGCCCCAGCATTTT

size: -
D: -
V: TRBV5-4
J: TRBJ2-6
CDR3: CASSSPQTGANVLTF
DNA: TGTGCCAGCAGCTCCCCACAGACCGGGGCCAACGTCCTGACTTTC

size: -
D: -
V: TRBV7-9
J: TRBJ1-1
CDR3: CASSSSASEAFF
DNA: TGTGCCAGCAGCTCGTCGGCGTCTGAAGCTTTCTTT

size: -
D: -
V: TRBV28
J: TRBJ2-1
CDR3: CASSSPPSRGSSYNEQFF
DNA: TGTGCCAGCAGTTCCCCGCCTAGTCGCGGAAGCTCCTACAATGAGCAGTTCTTC

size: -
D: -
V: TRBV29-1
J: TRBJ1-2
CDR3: CSVRVGDNYGYTF
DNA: TGCAGCGTTAGGGTAGGGGATAACTATGGCTACACCTTC

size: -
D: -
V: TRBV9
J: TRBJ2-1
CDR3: CASSPHQSSYNEQFF
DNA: TGTGCCAGCAGCCCGCACCAGAGCTCCTACAATGAGCAGTTCTTC

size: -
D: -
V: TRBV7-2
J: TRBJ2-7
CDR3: CASSLETAASYEQYF
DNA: TGTGCCAGCAGCTTAGAGACAGCGGCATCCTACGAGCAGTACTTC

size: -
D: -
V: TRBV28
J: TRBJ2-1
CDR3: CASSSPLGGAGHYNEQFF
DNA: TGTGCCAGCAGTTCACCATTGGGGGGGGCAGGGCACTACAATGAGCAGTTCTTC

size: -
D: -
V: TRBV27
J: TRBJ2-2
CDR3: CASSFLGGIGELFF
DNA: TGTGCCAGCAGTTTCCTAGGTGGCATCGGGGAGCTGTTTTTT

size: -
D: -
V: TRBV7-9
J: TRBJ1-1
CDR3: CASSLLDVGEAFF
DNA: TGTGCCAGCAGCTTGTTGGATGTGGGTGAAGCTTTCTTT

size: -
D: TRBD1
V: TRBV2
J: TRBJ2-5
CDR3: CASRVGTGFLETQYF
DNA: TGTGCCAGCAGGGTCGGGACAGGTTTTCTGGAGACCCAGTACTTC

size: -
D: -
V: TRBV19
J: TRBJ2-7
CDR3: CASSPIGTGSPANEQYF
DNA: TGTGCCAGTAGTCCAATAGGCACCGGGTCCCCCGCCAACGAGCAGTACTTC

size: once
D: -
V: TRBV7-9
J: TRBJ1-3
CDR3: CASSLGRAGNTIYF
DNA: TGTGCCAGCAGCTTAGGGCGGGCTGGAAACACCATATATTTT

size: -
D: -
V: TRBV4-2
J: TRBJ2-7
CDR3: CASSQDRVALYF
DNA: TGTGCCAGCAGCCAAGATCGGGTGGCCCTGTACTTC

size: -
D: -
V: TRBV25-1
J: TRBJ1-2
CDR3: CASSELALDGNYGYTF
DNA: TGTGCCAGCAGTGAATTGGCTTTGGACGGGAACTATGGCTACACCTTC

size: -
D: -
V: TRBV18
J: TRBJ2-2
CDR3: CASSPIAGELFF
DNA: TGTGCCAGCTCACCAATAGCCGGGGAGCTGTTTTTT

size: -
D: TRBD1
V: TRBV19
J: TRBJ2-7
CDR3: CASGTGAGYEQYF
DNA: TGTGCCAGCGGGACAGGGGCTGGCTACGAGCAGTACTTC

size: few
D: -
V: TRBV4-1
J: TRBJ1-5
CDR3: CASSRGGMGNQPQHF
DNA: TGCGCCAGCAGCCGAGGGGGAATGGGCAATCAGCCCCAGCATTTT

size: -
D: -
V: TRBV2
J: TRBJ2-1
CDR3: CASSDDISEQFF
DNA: TGTGCCAGCAGTGACGACATCTCTGAGCAGTTCTTC

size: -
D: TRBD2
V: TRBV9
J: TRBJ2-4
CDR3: CASSPQLAGGPIGSKNIQYF
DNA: TGTGCCAGCAGCCCCCAACTAGCGGGAGGGCCGATCGGGTCCAAAAACATTCAGTACTTC

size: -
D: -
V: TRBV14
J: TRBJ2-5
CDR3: CASSQGTLRETQYF
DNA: TGTGCCAGCAGCCAAGGGACTCTCCGTGAGACCCAGTACTTC

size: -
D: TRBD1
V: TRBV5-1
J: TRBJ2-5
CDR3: CASSPRQGAQETQYF
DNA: TGCGCCAGCAGCCCAAGACAGGGGGCACAAGAGACCCAGTACTTC

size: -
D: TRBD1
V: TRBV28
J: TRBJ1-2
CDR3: CAITGTGTTGGYTF
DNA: TGTGCCATCACAGGGACAGGCACTACGGGTGGCTACACCTTC

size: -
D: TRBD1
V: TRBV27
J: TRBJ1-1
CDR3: CASSSHSRGGNTEAFF
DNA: TGTGCCAGCAGTTCCCATTCCAGGGGGGGGAACACTGAAGCTTTCTTT

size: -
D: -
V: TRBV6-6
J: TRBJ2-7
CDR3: CASSYSRAPTYEQYF
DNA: TGTGCCAGCAGTTACTCACGCGCGCCCACCTACGAGCAGTACTTC

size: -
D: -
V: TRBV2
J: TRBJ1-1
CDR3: CAIKISGGQTEAFF
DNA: TGTGCCATCAAAATATCCGGGGGGCAAACTGAAGCTTTCTTT

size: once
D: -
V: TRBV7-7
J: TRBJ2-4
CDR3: CATKGLAKNIQYF
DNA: TGTGCCACAAAGGGTCTAGCCAAAAACATTCAGTACTTC

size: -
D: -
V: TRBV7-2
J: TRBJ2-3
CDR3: CASSLVGQPPNTQYF
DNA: TGTGCCAGCAGCTTAGTAGGCCAACCCCCAAATACGCAGTATTTT

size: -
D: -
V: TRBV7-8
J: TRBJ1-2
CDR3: CASSFGGVDYGYTF
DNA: TGTGCCAGCAGCTTCGGCGGGGTAGACTATGGCTACACCTTC

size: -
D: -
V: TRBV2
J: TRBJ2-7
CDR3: CASSLGLTYEQYF
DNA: TGTGCCAGCAGTCTGGGACTCACCTACGAGCAGTACTTC

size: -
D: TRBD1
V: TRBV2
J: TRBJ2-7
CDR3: CASSAWGTGKEQYF
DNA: TGTGCCAGCAGCGCTTGGGGGACAGGGAAAGAGCAGTACTTC

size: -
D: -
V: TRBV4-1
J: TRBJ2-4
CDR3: CASSQPTVGVAKNIQYF
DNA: TGCGCCAGCAGCCAACCGACGGTTGGGGTAGCCAAAAACATTCAGTACTTC

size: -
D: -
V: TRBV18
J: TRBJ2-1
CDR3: CASSARAYNEQFF
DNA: TGTGCCAGCTCCGCCAGGGCTTACAATGAGCAGTTCTTC

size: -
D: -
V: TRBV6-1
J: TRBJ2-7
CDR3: CASSAEPNEQYF
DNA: TGTGCCAGCAGTGCCGAGCCTAACGAGCAGTACTTC

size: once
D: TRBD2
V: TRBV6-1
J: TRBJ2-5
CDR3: CASSPLAGGQETQYF
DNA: TGTGCCAGCAGCCCACTAGCGGGAGGGCAGGAGACCCAGTACTTC

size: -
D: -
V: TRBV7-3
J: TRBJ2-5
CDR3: CASSLSTEETQYF
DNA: TGTGCCAGCAGCCTCTCGACCGAAGAGACCCAGTACTTC

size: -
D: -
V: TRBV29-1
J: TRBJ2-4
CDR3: CSVLVFEAKNIQYF
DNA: TGCAGTGTCCTTGTGTTTGAGGCAAAAAACATTCAGTACTTC

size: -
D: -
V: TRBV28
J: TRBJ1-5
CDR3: CASMGRRREPQHF
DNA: TGTGCCAGCATGGGACGCCGTCGGGAGCCCCAGCATTTT

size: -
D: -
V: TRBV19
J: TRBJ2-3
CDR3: CASSKGDRMTDTQYF
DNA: TGTGCCAGTAGTAAGGGGGACCGCATGACGGATACGCAGTATTTT

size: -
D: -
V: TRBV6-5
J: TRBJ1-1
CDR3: CASSYSGGGTEAFF
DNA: TGTGCCAGCAGTTACTCGGGGGGTGGCACTGAAGCTTTCTTT

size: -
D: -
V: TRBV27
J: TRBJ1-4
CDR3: CASSLGHGRPGGGENEKLFF
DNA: TGTGCCAGCAGTTTGGGGCACGGGAGGCCAGGTGGGGGGGAAAATGAAAAACTGTTTTTT

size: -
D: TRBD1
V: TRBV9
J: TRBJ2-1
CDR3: CASNAGGQGSLYNEQFF
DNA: TGTGCCAGCAACGCTGGGGGACAGGGGTCTCTATACAATGAGCAGTTCTTC

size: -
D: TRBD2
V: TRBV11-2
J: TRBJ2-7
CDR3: CASSSLRAGVVEQYF
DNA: TGTGCCAGCAGCTCGCTCCGGGCGGGGGTTGTGGAGCAGTACTTC

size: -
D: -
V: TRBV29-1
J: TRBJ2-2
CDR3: CSVERTSGELFF
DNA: TGCAGCGTTGAGAGAACGTCCGGGGAGCTGTTTTTT

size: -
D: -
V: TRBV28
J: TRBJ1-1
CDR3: CASSPGSKVRTEAFF
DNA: TGTGCCAGCAGCCCAGGAAGTAAAGTTCGGACTGAAGCTTTCTTT

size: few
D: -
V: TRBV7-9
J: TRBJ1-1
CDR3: CASSLGTVTEAFF
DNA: TGTGCCAGCAGCTTAGGGACGGTCACTGAAGCTTTCTTT

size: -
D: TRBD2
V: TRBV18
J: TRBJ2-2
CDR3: CASSPPGLADTGELFF
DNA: TGTGCCAGCTCACCACCGGGACTAGCGGACACCGGGGAGCTGTTTTTT

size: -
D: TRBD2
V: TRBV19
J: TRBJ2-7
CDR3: CASSALAGGPIVEQYF
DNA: TGTGCCAGTAGTGCACTAGCGGGAGGGCCCATAGTCGAGCAGTACTTC

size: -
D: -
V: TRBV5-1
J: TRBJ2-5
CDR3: CASSLGRQETQYF
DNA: TGCGCCAGCAGCTTGGGTAGGCAAGAGACCCAGTACTTC

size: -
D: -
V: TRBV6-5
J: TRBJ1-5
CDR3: CASSYGRFNQPQHF
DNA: TGTGCCAGCAGTTACGGCAGGTTCAATCAGCCCCAGCATTTT